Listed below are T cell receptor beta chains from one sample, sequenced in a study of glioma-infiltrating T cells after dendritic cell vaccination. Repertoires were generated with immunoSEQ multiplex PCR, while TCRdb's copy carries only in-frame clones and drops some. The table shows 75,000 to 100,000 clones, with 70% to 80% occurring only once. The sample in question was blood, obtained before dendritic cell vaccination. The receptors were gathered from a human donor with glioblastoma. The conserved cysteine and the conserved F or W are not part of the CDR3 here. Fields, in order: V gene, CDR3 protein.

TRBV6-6,ASSYDRDGANEKLF
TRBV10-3,AISKLSSGNTIY
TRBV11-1,ASSLALTSADTQY
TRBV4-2,ASSQVVNTEAF
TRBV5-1,ASSLDLPVAGAGELF
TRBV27,ASSLSPNTGSSLGAPF
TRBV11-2,ASSSTPTGDEQY
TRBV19,ASTGSGTPMGYT
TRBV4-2,ASSQASGAGGELF
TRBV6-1,ASGRGTDTQY
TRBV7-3,ASSFSGGNNEQF
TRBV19,ASKDISNVLT
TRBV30,AWSVQGFIYGYT
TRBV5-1,ASSLSGQGGEKLF
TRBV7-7,ASSLERDNEQF
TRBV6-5,ASGSPGETYEQY
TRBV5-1,ASSQTPNRDGNYGYT
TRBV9,ASSARQGWGSEQY
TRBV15,ATSRDDGQGWIFNTEAF
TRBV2,ASSEAPGGNNQPQH
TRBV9,ASSVVVTGDTQY
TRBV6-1,ASSGVTNTEAF
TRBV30,ALGRSPYEQY
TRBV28,ASSLGPGYSGYT
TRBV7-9,ASSPTVSAQY
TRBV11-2,ASSRGRWDKVGVYNEQF
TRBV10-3,ASSGGAIQETQY
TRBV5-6,ASSLLGQAYSYEQY
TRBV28,ASSLRGLSYEQY
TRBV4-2,ASSQGRGLDQPQH
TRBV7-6,ASSLGTGSSNQPQH
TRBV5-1,ASGPRGNTGELF
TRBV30,AWSDSTSTQY
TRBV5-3,ARSLVGGLPWTQY
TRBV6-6,ASSYSGLLGETQY